These 15 T cell receptor beta chains came from one sample sequenced in a study of cytomegalovirus exposure and HLA in healthy donors. PCR involved 60 Vbeta and 13 Jbeta primers. Sequencing was performed with immunoSEQ multiplex PCR; in TCRdb, only in-frame clones are kept and a portion is missing. The sample lists roughly 190,000 clones; roughly 83% were seen once. Sequenced material: PBMCs. The receptor set was obtained from a woman aged 45-60 years in good health and CMV-seronegative.

This clone was detected only a few times. V is TRBV5-1 and J is TRBJ2-1; possibly TRBD2 for D (6 bases). V dropped 4 bases and J dropped 2 bases, with 13 bases sitting between them. This CDR3 region has 15 residues. Germline V gene sequence: CDR1 SGHRS, CDR2 YFSETQ. The CDR3 sequence is CASSRLGGTYNEQFF. CDR3 in DNA: TGCGCCAGCAGCCGTCTGGGGGGAACCTACAATGAGCAGTTCTTC.

This clone is a singleton in its sample. The rearrangement joins TRBV7-2 to TRBJ2-1, with a possible D match to TRBD2 (6 bases). The V end was cut by 7 bases, the J end by 10 bases, with 17 bases between. In germline, CDR1 is SGHTA, CDR2 FQGNSA. CDR3 size: 13 residues. CDR3 region: CASKDGGAREQFF. The CDR3 nucleotides read TGTGCCAGCAAAGACGGAGGGGCGAGGGAGCAGTTCTTC.

The chain has TRBV14 and TRBJ2-3, with 9 positions matching TRBD2. The germline V gene has CDR1 SGHDN and CDR2 FVKESK. The CDR3 is 15 amino acids. V was clipped by 1 base and J by 6 bases; unmatched bases: 5. The CDR3 DNA reads as TGTGCCAGCAGCCAAGGTCTAGCGGGGCAGGATACGCAGTATTTT. This codes for CASSQGLAGQDTQYF. The variable domain in full, completed from reference TRBV14 and TRBJ2-3, reads EAGVTQFPSHSVIEKGQTVTLRCDPISGHDNLYWYRRVMGKEIKFLLHFVKESKQDESGMPNNRFLAERTGGTYSTLKVQPAELEDSGVYFCASSQGLAGQDTQYFGPGTRLTVL.

This clone came up once. The chain combines TRBV7-9 with TRBJ2-1; 8 bases align to TRBD2. Germline assignment: CDR1 SEHNR and CDR2 FQNEAQ (reference sequence). V trimming: 6 bases; J trimming: 6 bases; junction bases outside the gene matches: 7. CDR3 length: 14 residues. CDR3 in DNA: TGTGCCAGCAGTCCCCCTCGGGGGGGCAATGAGCAGTTCTTC. This translates into CASSPPRGGNEQFF.

The J gene is TRBJ2-7, the V gene TRBV9, with unresolved D. With 0 bases removed from V and 0 bases from J, the gap between germline ends came to 7 bases. From germline, CDR1 is SGDLS and CDR2 YYNGEE. The CDR3 is 14 amino acids. CDR3 protein: CASSVGSSSYEQYF. The CDR3 DNA reads as TGTGCCAGCAGCGTAGGGTCCAGCTCCTACGAGCAGTACTTC.

This chain uses TRBV4-1 with TRBJ2-1; TRBD2 matches 15 bases. The V and J ends lost 3 bases and 7 bases, in that order; junction bases with no gene match: 4. The CDR3 spans 16 residues. CDR1 MGHRA and CDR2 YSYEKL come from the germline V gene. The CDR3 here is CASSHGGLAGGNEQFF. CDR3 sequence (DNA): TGCGCCAGCAGCCACGGGGGACTAGCGGGAGGAAATGAGCAGTTCTTC.

This clone has just a few counts. The chain employs TRBV6-1 and TRBJ2-3, with 8 bases lining up with TRBD2. This CDR3 region has 14 residues. Trimming at V came to 4 bases and at J to 5 bases, leaving 5 bases not matched to a gene. CDR1 and CDR2 from the germline V gene are MNHNS and SASEGT. This CDR3 is CASSGQRGRDTQYF. DNA for the CDR3: TGTGCCAGCAGTGGCCAGCGGGGGAGAGATACGCAGTATTTT.

The chain uses TRBV6-5 and TRBJ1-1; D gene unclear. Germline V gene sequence: CDR1 MNHEY, CDR2 SVGAGI. Trimming cost V 6 bases and J 5 bases, with 7 bases left between them. This CDR3 is 11 amino acids long. As DNA, the CDR3 is TGTGCCAGCAGGAGAGGGACTGAAGCTTTCTTT. Translation: CASRRGTEAFF.

The chain uses TRBV28 and TRBJ1-2; no clear D. The V gene lost 4 bases and the J gene lost 4 bases, with 7 bases spanning the gap. The CDR3 is 12 residues long. Germline V gene data show CDR1 as MDHEN and CDR2 as SYDVKM. CDR3 sequence reads: CASSSVSYGYTF. CDR3 bases: TGTGCCAGCAGTTCGGTCTCCTATGGCTACACCTTC.

This clone was detected once. The chain employs TRBV28 and TRBJ2-7, with a weak D call TRBD1 (5 bases). The V gene lost 7 bases and the J gene lost 3 bases, with 10 bases spanning the gap. This CDR3 is 12 amino acids long. Germline lookup yields CDR1 MDHEN and CDR2 SYDVKM. The CDR3 spells CASNLQGYEQYF. The CDR3 DNA sequence: TGTGCCAGCAACCTGCAGGGCTACGAGCAGTACTTC.

This clone has only a few counts. V gene TRBV4-3 combines with J gene TRBJ2-7, with TRBD2 matching over 8 bases. The CDR3 spans 17 residues. With V trimmed by 6 bases and J by 4 bases, 17 bases remained unmatched. From germline, CDR1 is LGHNA and CDR2 YSLEER. This chain's CDR3 is CASSRQAGAAPGYEQYF. CDR3 sequence (DNA): TGCGCCAGCAGTCGACAAGCGGGAGCCGCACCGGGATACGAGCAGTACTTC.

The chain employs TRBV7-2 and TRBJ1-2, with D maybe TRBD1 (5 bases). The CDR3 covers 14 residues. V lost 5 bases and J lost 8, with 18 bases in between. In germline, CDR1 is SGHTA, CDR2 FQGNSA. CDR3 sequence (DNA): TGTGCCAGCAGCCATCCCAGGGCCGCAGCGGGCTACACCTTC. This sequence encodes CASSHPRAAAGYTF.

The chain has TRBV27 and TRBJ1-6, with D perhaps matching TRBD1 (5 bases). CDR1 and CDR2 from the germline V gene are MNHEY and SMNVEV (reference sequence). The V end lost 6 bases, the J end lost 2 bases, and 8 bases lay between the germline ends. The CDR3 totals 14 residues. This CDR3 reads CASRGLTYNSPLHF. In DNA form, the CDR3 reads TGTGCCAGCAGGGGGCTTACCTATAATTCACCCCTCCACTTT.

V is TRBV6-6 and J is TRBJ1-5, with 11 bases that match TRBD1. V lost 6 bases to trimming and J lost 4 bases; unmatched junction nucleotides: 8. CDR3 size: 16 residues. Germline V gives CDR1 MNHNY, CDR2 SVGAGI (reference sequence). CDR3: CASSLGQGAANQPQHF. CDR3 sequence (DNA): TGTGCCAGCAGCCTCGGACAGGGGGCGGCAAATCAGCCCCAGCATTTT.

The V and J genes are TRBV6-1 and TRBJ2-2; a possible D gene is TRBD1 (6 bases). Germline V gives CDR1 MNHNS, CDR2 SASEGT. CDR3 size: 13 residues. Between the trimmed V and J ends, which lost 6 bases and 5 bases, there was a span of 10 bases. This chain's CDR3 is CASRRTETGELFF. For the CDR3, the DNA is TGTGCCAGCAGGAGGACAGAGACCGGGGAGCTGTTTTTT.